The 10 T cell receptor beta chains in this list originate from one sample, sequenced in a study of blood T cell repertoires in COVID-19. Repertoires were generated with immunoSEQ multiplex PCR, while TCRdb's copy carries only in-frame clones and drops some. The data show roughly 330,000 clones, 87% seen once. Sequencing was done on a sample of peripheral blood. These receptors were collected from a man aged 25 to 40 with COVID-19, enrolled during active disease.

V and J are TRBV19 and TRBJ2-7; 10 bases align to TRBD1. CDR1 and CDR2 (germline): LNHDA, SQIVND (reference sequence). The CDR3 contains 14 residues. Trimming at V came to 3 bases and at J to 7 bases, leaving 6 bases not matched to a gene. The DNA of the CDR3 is TGTGCCAGTAGTATGAGACAGGGGGCTGGGGAGCAGTACTTC. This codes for CASSMRQGAGEQYF.

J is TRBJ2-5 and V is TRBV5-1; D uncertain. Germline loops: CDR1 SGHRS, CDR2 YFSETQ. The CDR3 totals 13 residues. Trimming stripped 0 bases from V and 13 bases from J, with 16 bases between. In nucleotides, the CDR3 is TGCGCCAGCAGCTTGGTTGGTAGTTATTGGAGGTACTTC. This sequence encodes CASSLVGSYWRYF.

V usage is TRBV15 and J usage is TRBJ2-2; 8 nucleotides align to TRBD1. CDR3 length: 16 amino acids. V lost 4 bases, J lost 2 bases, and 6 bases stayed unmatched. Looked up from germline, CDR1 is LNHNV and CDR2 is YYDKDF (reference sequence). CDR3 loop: CATSTPTGGNTGELFF. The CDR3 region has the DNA TGTGCCACCAGCACTCCTACAGGGGGTAACACCGGGGAGCTGTTTTTT.

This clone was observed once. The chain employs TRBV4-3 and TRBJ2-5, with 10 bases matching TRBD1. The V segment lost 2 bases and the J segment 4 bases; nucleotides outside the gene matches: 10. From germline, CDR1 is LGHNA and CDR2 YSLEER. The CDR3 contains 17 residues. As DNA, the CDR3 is TGCGCCAGCAGCCAAAGCCCCGTGGGACAGGGGATAGAGACCCAGTACTTC. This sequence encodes CASSQSPVGQGIETQYF.

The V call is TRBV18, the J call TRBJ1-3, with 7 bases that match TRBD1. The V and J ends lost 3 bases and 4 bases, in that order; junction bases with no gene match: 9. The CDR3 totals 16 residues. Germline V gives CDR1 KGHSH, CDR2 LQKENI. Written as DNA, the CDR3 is TGTGCCAGCTCACCGCCGACAGGGAGCGCGGGAAACACCATATATTTT. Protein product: CASSPPTGSAGNTIYF.

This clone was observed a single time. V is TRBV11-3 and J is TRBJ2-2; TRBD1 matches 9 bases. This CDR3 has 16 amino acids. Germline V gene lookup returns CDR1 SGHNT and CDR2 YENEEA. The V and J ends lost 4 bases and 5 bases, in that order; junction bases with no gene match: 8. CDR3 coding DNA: TGTGCCAGCAGCTCGGGGACAGGGATAAGAACCGGGGAGCTGTTTTTT. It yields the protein CASSSGTGIRTGELFF.

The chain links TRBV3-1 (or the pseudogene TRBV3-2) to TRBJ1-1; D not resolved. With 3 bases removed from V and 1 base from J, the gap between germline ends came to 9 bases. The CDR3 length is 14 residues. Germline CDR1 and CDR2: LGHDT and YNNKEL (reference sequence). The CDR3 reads CASSHLAGNTEAFF. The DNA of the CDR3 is TGTGCCAGCAGCCACCTCGCCGGGAACACTGAAGCTTTCTTT.

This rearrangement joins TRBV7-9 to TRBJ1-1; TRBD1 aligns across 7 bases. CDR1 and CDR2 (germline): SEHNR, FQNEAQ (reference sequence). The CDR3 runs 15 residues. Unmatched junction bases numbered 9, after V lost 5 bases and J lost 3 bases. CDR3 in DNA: TGTGCCAGCAGCCTCCGGACAGGAGGGGACACTGAAGCTTTCTTT. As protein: CASSLRTGGDTEAFF.

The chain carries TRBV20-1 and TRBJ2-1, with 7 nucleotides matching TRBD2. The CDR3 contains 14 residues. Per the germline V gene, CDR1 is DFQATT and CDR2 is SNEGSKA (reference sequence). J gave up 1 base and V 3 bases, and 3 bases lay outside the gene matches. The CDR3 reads CSASAGRSYNEQFF. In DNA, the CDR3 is TGCAGTGCTAGTGCCGGGAGGTCCTACAATGAGCAGTTCTTC.

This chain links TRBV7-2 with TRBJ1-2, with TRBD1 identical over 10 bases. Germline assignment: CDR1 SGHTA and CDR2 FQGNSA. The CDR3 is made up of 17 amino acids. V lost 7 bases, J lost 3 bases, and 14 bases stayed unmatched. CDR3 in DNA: TGTGCCAGCATCCTAAAGTTCGACGGGACAGGGGACTATGGCTACACCTTC. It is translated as CASILKFDGTGDYGYTF.